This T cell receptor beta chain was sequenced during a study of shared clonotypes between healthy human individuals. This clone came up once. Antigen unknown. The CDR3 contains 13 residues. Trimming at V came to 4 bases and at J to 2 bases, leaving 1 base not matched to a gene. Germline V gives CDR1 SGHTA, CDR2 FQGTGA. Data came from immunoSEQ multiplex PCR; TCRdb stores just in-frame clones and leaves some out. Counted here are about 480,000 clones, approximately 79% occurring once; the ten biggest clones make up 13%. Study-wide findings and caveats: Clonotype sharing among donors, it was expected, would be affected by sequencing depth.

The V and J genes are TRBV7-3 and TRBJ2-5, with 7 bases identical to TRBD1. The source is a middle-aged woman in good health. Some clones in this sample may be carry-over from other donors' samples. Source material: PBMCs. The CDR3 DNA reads TGTGCCAGCAGCTCGGGACAGCAAGAGACCCAGTACTTC. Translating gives CASSSGQQETQYF.